One and the same sample provided the 3 T cell receptor beta chains below, sequenced in a study of blood T cell repertoires in COVID-19. Data came from immunoSEQ multiplex PCR; TCRdb stores just in-frame clones and leaves some out. The table includes 200,000 to 250,000 clones, 80% to 90% detected once. The sample taken for sequencing was peripheral blood. The source of these receptors is an elderly man with acute or convalescent COVID-19.

CDR3 DNA sequence: TGTGCCAGCAGTTTTGGGGCCCTGAGCTCCTACGAGCAGTACTTC. It codes for CASSFGALSSYEQYF. This sequence joins TRBV27 and TRBJ2-7; a weak D match, TRBD1 (5 bases). CDR3 length: 15 residues. The V gene lost 3 bases and the J gene lost 0 bases, with 12 bases spanning the gap. Germline CDR1 MNHEY, CDR2 SMNVEV (reference sequence).

The genes are TRBV7-9 and TRBJ2-3, with 7 bases matching TRBD2. The V gene end was trimmed by 1 base and the J gene end by 3 bases; junction bases not matched to a gene: 1. The length of the CDR3 is 14 residues. Germline V gene lookup returns CDR1 SEHNR and CDR2 FQNEAQ (reference sequence). In DNA, the CDR3 is TGTGCCAGCAGCTTAGTCGGGGGGACAGATACGCAGTATTTT. Translated, it gives CASSLVGGTDTQYF.

The chain uses TRBV28 and TRBJ2-7; TRBD1 might be the D (5 bases). This CDR3 has 14 amino acids. V lost 2 bases, J lost 7 bases, and 15 bases lay in between. The V gene's germline CDR1 is MDHEN and CDR2 SYDVKM. In DNA, the CDR3 is TGTGCCAGCAGTTTACCCTCTGGGGCTCGGGAGCAGTACTTC. Encoded protein: CASSLPSGAREQYF.